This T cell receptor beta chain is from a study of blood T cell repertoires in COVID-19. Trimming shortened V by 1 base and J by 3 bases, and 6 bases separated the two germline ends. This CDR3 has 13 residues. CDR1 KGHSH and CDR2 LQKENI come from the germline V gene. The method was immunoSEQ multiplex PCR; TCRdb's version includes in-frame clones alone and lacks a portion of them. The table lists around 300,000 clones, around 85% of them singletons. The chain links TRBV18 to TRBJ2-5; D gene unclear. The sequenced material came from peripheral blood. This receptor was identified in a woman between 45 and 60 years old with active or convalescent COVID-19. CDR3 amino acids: CASSPREEETQYF. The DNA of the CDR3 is TGTGCCAGCTCACCACGAGAGGAAGAGACCCAGTACTTC.